Each of the 13 T cell receptor beta chains below was sequenced from the same sample in a study of blood T cell repertoires in COVID-19. The assay was immunoSEQ multiplex PCR, and TCRdb's table has in-frame clones only and misses some. Among about 160,000 clones listed, approximately 91% were seen once. Sequencing was carried out using peripheral blood. These receptors were taken from a man in his late teens or twenties with acute or convalescent COVID-19.

The chain has TRBV23-1 and TRBJ2-6, with a tentative D call TRBD1 (6 bases). TRBV23-1 is an ORF for which the function is uncertain. V was pared by 0 bases and J by 0 bases, with 12 bases between. This CDR3 contains 18 residues. The CDR3 loop is CASSQSPRGASGANVLTF. CDR3 DNA: TGCGCCAGCAGTCAATCCCCCAGGGGAGCCTCTGGGGCCAACGTCCTGACTTTC.

As regards this clone: At one end the junction does not follow the germline gene, possibly because of a read error. The gene calls are TRBV9 and TRBJ1-2; possibly TRBD1 for D (5 bases). CDR3 length: 13 residues. Germline assignment: CDR1 SGDLS and CDR2 YYNGEE. The CDR3, as DNA: TGTGCCAGCAGCGTAGCTGAACAGGCAACTTTATTCTTC. Residues: CASSVAEQATLFF.

The V gene is TRBV6-5, the J gene TRBJ1-2; D might be TRBD1 (5 bases). CDR1 and CDR2 (germline): MNHEY, SVGAGI. With 4 bases removed from V and 0 bases from J, the gap between germline ends came to 9 bases. CDR3 length: 14 residues. The CDR3 nucleotides are TGTGCCAGCAGTTGGGGGGGAGCTAACTATGGCTACACCTTC. Translation gives CASSWGGANYGYTF.

A single count supports this clone. The chain joins TRBV3-1 (or the pseudogene TRBV3-2) to TRBJ2-3; 15 positions match TRBD2. The CDR3 is 16 amino acids. Germline assignment: CDR1 LGHDT and CDR2 YNNKEL (reference sequence). Losses at the gene ends were 4 bases for V and 6 bases for J; bases not matched to a gene: 5. The CDR3 loop is CASSRGLAGGPDTQYF. CDR3 coding DNA: TGTGCCAGCAGCCGGGGACTAGCGGGAGGCCCCGATACGCAGTATTTT.

The chain is built from TRBV15 and TRBJ1-2; the match to TRBD1 covers 8 bases. The CDR3 extends over 13 amino acids. V trimming: 1 base; J trimming: 8 bases; junction bases outside the gene matches: 3. In germline, CDR1 is LNHNV, CDR2 YYDKDF (reference sequence). CDR3 amino acids: CATSRAQGAGYTF. CDR3 nucleotide sequence: TGTGCCACCAGCAGAGCCCAGGGGGCAGGCTACACCTTC.

V usage is TRBV13 and J usage is TRBJ2-3; D remains unclear. Per germline, CDR1 PRHDT and CDR2 FYEKMQ (reference sequence). V dropped 5 bases and J dropped 0 bases, with 15 bases sitting between them. This CDR3 comprises 16 residues. The CDR3 sequence is CASSPGPPSSTDTQYF. Written as DNA, the CDR3 is TGTGCCAGCAGCCCCGGTCCCCCCTCTAGCACAGATACGCAGTATTTT.

The rearrangement uses TRBV5-1 and TRBJ2-7, with 7 bases identical to TRBD2. This CDR3 region has 14 residues. V gave up 1 base and J gave up 3 bases; unmatched junction bases: 4. Looked up from germline, CDR1 is SGHRS and CDR2 is YFSETQ. In DNA, the CDR3 is TGCGCCAGCAGCTTGAGGGCGGGGGACTACGAGCAGTACTTC. This translates into CASSLRAGDYEQYF.

The chain is built from TRBV6-6 and TRBJ1-2; the match to TRBD1 covers 8 bases. This CDR3 has 14 residues. J gave up 5 bases and V 6 bases, and 8 bases lay outside the gene matches. CDR1 is MNHNY, CDR2 SVGAGI, per germline (reference sequence). The CDR3 reads CASRQGEGWYGYTF. The CDR3 DNA is TGTGCCAGCAGACAGGGGGAAGGATGGTATGGCTACACCTTC.

The rearrangement joins TRBV5-4 to TRBJ1-1, with 7 bases lining up with TRBD1. CDR3 size: 15 residues. Trimming at V came to 4 bases and at J to 4 bases, leaving 10 bases not matched to a gene. Germline CDR1 SGHNT, CDR2 YYREEE (reference sequence). The DNA of the CDR3 is TGTGCCAGCAGCCTAAACAGGGGATGGGGCACTGAAGCTTTCTTT. It is translated as CASSLNRGWGTEAFF.

The chain combines TRBV18 with TRBJ1-1; D not certain. With 1 base removed from V and 2 bases from J, the gap between germline ends came to 11 bases. The germline V gene encodes CDR1 KGHSH and CDR2 LQKENI. This CDR3 is 15 amino acids long. The CDR3 DNA is TGTGCCAGCTCACCACTTCCCCCCCCTAACACTGAAGCTTTCTTT. Protein: CASSPLPPPNTEAFF.

The gene calls are TRBV29-1 and TRBJ2-1; 8 nucleotides line up with TRBD2. Trimming removed 8 bases from V and 6 bases from J; junction bases left unmatched: 12. The CDR3 consists of 14 residues. The germline V gene has CDR1 SQVTM and CDR2 ANQGSEA. CDR3 loop: CSPYAGGESNEQFF. The CDR3 DNA sequence: TGCAGCCCGTATGCGGGGGGCGAAAGCAATGAGCAGTTCTTC.

V and J are TRBV5-1 and TRBJ2-3; 12 positions agree with TRBD2. The V gene end was trimmed by 0 bases and the J gene end by 3 bases; junction bases not matched to a gene: 5. Germline values: CDR1 SGHRS, CDR2 YFSETQ. The CDR3 covers 17 residues. CDR3 residues: CASSLGGLAGGTDTQYF. The CDR3 DNA follows: TGCGCCAGCAGCTTGGGGGGACTAGCGGGTGGAACAGATACGCAGTATTTT.

This rearrangement joins TRBV4-1 to TRBJ1-2; TRBD1 might be the D (5 bases). CDR3 size: 16 residues. Between the trimmed V and J ends, which lost 0 bases and 4 bases, there was a span of 15 bases. CDR1 MGHRA and CDR2 YSYEKL come from the germline V gene. CDR3 residues: CASSQDGRGALYGYTF. CDR3 nucleotides: TGCGCCAGCAGCCAAGACGGAAGGGGCGCACTCTATGGCTACACCTTC.